Listed below are T cell receptor beta chains from one sample, sequenced in a study of siplizumab effects on memory and regulatory T cells. Clones were read by immunoSEQ multiplex PCR, and TCRdb kept only the in-frame ones, dropping some. The sample has 100,000 or so clones, 90% to 95% seen once. Input material: CD4+ T cells sorted from blood. The source of these receptors is a human donor in good health. CDR3s include the opening cysteine and the closing phenylalanine or tryptophan. Each record gives: J gene, clone size, D gene, V gene, CDR3 DNA, CDR3 protein. A D gene is named only where the DNA matches it firmly. Clone sizes are given selectively: once, few, many, or a class where the clone is expanded.

j_call: TRBJ2-5; clone_size: -; d_call: TRBD1; v_call: TRBV11-2; cdr3_nt: TGTGCCAGCAGCTTAAGAGGGACAGCTATCGGGGAGACCCAGTACTTC; cdr3_aa: CASSLRGTAIGETQYF
j_call: TRBJ1-1; clone_size: -; d_call: -; v_call: TRBV27; cdr3_nt: TGTGCCAGCAGTTCGGATCTGCAGAACACTGAAGCTTTCTTT; cdr3_aa: CASSSDLQNTEAFF
j_call: TRBJ1-2; clone_size: -; d_call: TRBD1; v_call: TRBV27; cdr3_nt: TGTGCCAGCAGTTCCTTCGGACAGGGGAGCATGAGGTACACCTTC; cdr3_aa: CASSSFGQGSMRYTF
j_call: TRBJ1-4; clone_size: -; d_call: -; v_call: TRBV7-9; cdr3_nt: TGTGCCAGCAGCCCAAGGATCGGCGAGCGTGAAAAACTGTTTTTT; cdr3_aa: CASSPRIGEREKLFF
j_call: TRBJ2-5; clone_size: -; d_call: TRBD2; v_call: TRBV7-6; cdr3_nt: TGTGCCAGCAGCTTAGGGCCCCTACTAGCGGGAAATTCGCAAGAGACCCAGTACTTC; cdr3_aa: CASSLGPLLAGNSQETQYF
j_call: TRBJ2-1; clone_size: -; d_call: TRBD2; v_call: TRBV14; cdr3_nt: TGTGCCAGCAGCCAAAAGATCGTACTGACTAGCGGGACCAATGAGCAGTTCTTC; cdr3_aa: CASSQKIVLTSGTNEQFF
j_call: TRBJ1-5; clone_size: -; d_call: -; v_call: TRBV27; cdr3_nt: TGTGCCAGCAGTCGAACCCCTGGGGGCATCGGGAATCAGCCCCAGCATTTT; cdr3_aa: CASSRTPGGIGNQPQHF
j_call: TRBJ1-6; clone_size: once; d_call: -; v_call: TRBV7-3; cdr3_nt: TGTGCCAGCAGCTTAACGTGGGGGGTTAATTCACCCCTCCACTTT; cdr3_aa: CASSLTWGVNSPLHF
j_call: TRBJ2-5; clone_size: -; d_call: -; v_call: TRBV15; cdr3_nt: TGTGCCACCAGCAGGGACAGCCAACTCCAGGAGACCCAGTACTTC; cdr3_aa: CATSRDSQLQETQYF
j_call: TRBJ1-2; clone_size: -; d_call: -; v_call: TRBV7-9; cdr3_nt: TGTGCCAGCAGCGGGGCCTCCTCCCCATCTTCGGGGGGCTACACCTTC; cdr3_aa: CASSGASSPSSGGYTF